This TCR beta chain was profiled in a study of immune heterogeneity within non-small cell lung tumors. Study at large: Tumors were classified as 4 squamous cell carcinomas, some eleven non-squamous carcinomas and 1 not otherwise specified. Findings of the study overall: Identical dominant CDR3 beta clonotypes were found recurring across a patient's tumor sites, along with site-unique high-frequency clones.

Trimming removed 2 bases from V and 5 bases from J, with 9 bases in between. The CDR3 is 13 residues long. Germline lookup yields CDR1 SGHTA and CDR2 FQGTGA. Relative to its sample, this clonotype is medium-sized. Antigen unknown. As template, the study used bulk tumor genomic DNA at 600 to 700 ng per sample. While surgery was under way, several biopsies spaced far apart were taken per primary tumor. Curative surgery was undertaken by patients, who had untreated, newly diagnosed non-small cell lung cancer. It was with 32 V and 13 J primers that multiplex PCR amplified TCR beta CDR3. TCRdb analysed the multiplex PCR reads with MiXCR anew, one entry per CDR3 protein. This sample yields 7,000 to 8,000 distinct CDR3 sequences, of which around 20% are seen a single time; about 15% belongs to the top ten.

The receptor was isolated from a man in his 60s with non-small cell lung cancer. The sequencing sample was made of lung tumor tissue. The genes are TRBV7-3 and TRBJ2-5; tentative D call: TRBD1 (5 bases). CDR3 sequence: CASSLWQGETQYF. The DNA for the CDR3 is TGTGCCAGCAGCTTATGGCAGGGTGAGACCCAGTACTTC.